These T cell receptor beta chains were read from a single sample in a study of CD8+ T cells in alopecia areata. Clones were sequenced by immunoSEQ multiplex PCR, and TCRdb holds only the in-frame ones, with some missing. Among hundreds of thousands of clones listed, 67% were seen once. Material: CD4+ T cells sorted from blood, obtained at week 0. All receptors come from a human donor with alopecia areata. The CDR3 runs from the conserved cysteine through the conserved F or W. Fields, in order: J gene, V gene, clone size, D gene, CDR3 protein, CDR3 DNA. D genes are given only for firm matches. Some rows mark clone size as missing; the rest say once, few, many or name a class of expanded clone.

J gene: TRBJ1-6; V gene: TRBV20-1; clone size: -; D gene: -; CDR3 protein: CSASYQETLHF; CDR3 DNA: TGCAGTGCTAGCTATCAGGAGACCCTCCACTTT
J gene: TRBJ2-3; V gene: TRBV30; clone size: few; D gene: TRBD1; CDR3 protein: CARTRTGGTDTQYF; CDR3 DNA: TGTGCCCGCACCCGGACAGGTGGCACAGATACGCAGTATTTT
J gene: TRBJ2-2; V gene: TRBV27; clone size: once; D gene: -; CDR3 protein: CASSLLITGELFF; CDR3 DNA: TGTGCCAGCAGTTTACTGATCACCGGGGAGCTGTTTTTT
J gene: TRBJ2-1; V gene: TRBV5-1; clone size: once; D gene: -; CDR3 protein: CASSPGRLGEQFF; CDR3 DNA: TGCGCCAGCAGCCCGGGACGGCTTGGGGAGCAGTTCTTC
J gene: TRBJ2-7; V gene: TRBV29-1; clone size: -; D gene: -; CDR3 protein: CSVVWGPTYEQYF; CDR3 DNA: TGCAGCGTTGTGTGGGGGCCAACCTACGAGCAGTACTTC
J gene: TRBJ1-1; V gene: TRBV7-6; clone size: -; D gene: TRBD1; CDR3 protein: CASSLDRGTEAFF; CDR3 DNA: TGTGCCAGCAGCTTAGACAGGGGAACTGAAGCTTTCTTT
J gene: TRBJ1-1; V gene: TRBV29-1; clone size: -; D gene: -; CDR3 protein: CSVAYRNTEAFF; CDR3 DNA: TGCAGCGTTGCGTACAGAAACACTGAAGCTTTCTTT
J gene: TRBJ2-1; V gene: TRBV2; clone size: -; D gene: TRBD1; CDR3 protein: CASKPGGLDEQFF; CDR3 DNA: TGTGCCAGCAAGCCAGGGGGCCTCGATGAGCAGTTCTTC
J gene: TRBJ2-7; V gene: TRBV2; clone size: few; D gene: -; CDR3 protein: CASSEQGPSNEQYF; CDR3 DNA: TGTGCCAGCAGTGAACAGGGACCTTCGAACGAGCAGTACTTC
J gene: TRBJ1-1; V gene: TRBV7-9; clone size: -; D gene: -; CDR3 protein: CASSLVGVMNTEAFF; CDR3 DNA: TGTGCCAGCAGCTTAGTAGGGGTAATGAACACTGAAGCTTTCTTT
J gene: TRBJ1-2; V gene: TRBV9; clone size: -; D gene: -; CDR3 protein: CASSVDAGADYGYTF; CDR3 DNA: TGTGCCAGCAGCGTAGACGCAGGGGCGGACTATGGCTACACCTTC
J gene: TRBJ2-6; V gene: TRBV19; clone size: -; D gene: -; CDR3 protein: CASSIQGGSGANVLTF; CDR3 DNA: TGTGCCAGTAGTATACAGGGAGGCTCTGGGGCCAACGTCCTGACTTTC
J gene: TRBJ2-1; V gene: TRBV7-7; clone size: -; D gene: TRBD2; CDR3 protein: CASSPRGGPYNEQFF; CDR3 DNA: TGTGCTAGCAGCCCTCGGGGGGGACCCTACAATGAGCAGTTCTTC
J gene: TRBJ2-3; V gene: TRBV10-3; clone size: -; D gene: -; CDR3 protein: CAIIPQRSSTDTQYF; CDR3 DNA: TGTGCCATCATCCCACAGCGGAGTAGCACAGATACGCAGTATTTT
J gene: TRBJ1-6; V gene: TRBV30; clone size: -; D gene: -; CDR3 protein: CAWTREGNPDSPLHF; CDR3 DNA: TGTGCCTGGACCAGAGAGGGAAATCCTGATTCACCCCTCCACTTT
J gene: TRBJ2-7; V gene: TRBV2; clone size: -; D gene: TRBD2; CDR3 protein: CASSHGLAGVHEQYF; CDR3 DNA: TGTGCCAGCAGCCACGGACTAGCGGGGGTACACGAGCAGTACTTC
J gene: TRBJ1-2; V gene: TRBV30; clone size: -; D gene: -; CDR3 protein: CAWARTSGYTF; CDR3 DNA: TGTGCCTGGGCCCGCACCAGCGGGTACACCTTC
J gene: TRBJ2-7; V gene: TRBV18; clone size: few; D gene: TRBD1; CDR3 protein: CASSPGAGGIYEQYF; CDR3 DNA: TGTGCCAGCTCACCAGGAGCAGGGGGAATCTACGAGCAGTACTTC
J gene: TRBJ2-1; V gene: TRBV30; clone size: once; D gene: TRBD1; CDR3 protein: CAWTRGGLIWNEQFF; CDR3 DNA: TGTGCCTGGACCCGAGGGGGCCTCATTTGGAATGAGCAGTTCTTC
J gene: TRBJ1-1; V gene: TRBV30; clone size: -; D gene: TRBD1; CDR3 protein: CACVTQGLGAFF; CDR3 DNA: TGTGCCTGCGTCACACAGGGGCTAGGGGCTTTCTTT
J gene: TRBJ1-5; V gene: TRBV30; clone size: -; D gene: -; CDR3 protein: CAWSLGRVDQPQHF; CDR3 DNA: TGTGCCTGGAGTCTAGGCAGGGTTGACCAGCCCCAGCATTTT
J gene: TRBJ1-5; V gene: TRBV7-2; clone size: -; D gene: -; CDR3 protein: CASSLQFQPQHF; CDR3 DNA: TGTGCCAGCAGCTTACAGTTTCAGCCCCAGCATTTT
J gene: TRBJ2-1; V gene: TRBV6-6; clone size: -; D gene: -; CDR3 protein: CATDRGNEQFF; CDR3 DNA: TGTGCCACCGATAGGGGGAATGAGCAGTTCTTC
J gene: TRBJ1-2; V gene: TRBV10-3; clone size: few; D gene: -; CDR3 protein: CAISIGEVSGYTF; CDR3 DNA: TGTGCCATCTCAATCGGGGAAGTTAGTGGCTACACCTTC
J gene: TRBJ2-7; V gene: TRBV6-5; clone size: -; D gene: TRBD1; CDR3 protein: CASAWDREYEQYF; CDR3 DNA: TGTGCCAGCGCCTGGGACAGGGAGTACGAGCAGTACTTC
J gene: TRBJ2-7; V gene: TRBV29-1; clone size: -; D gene: TRBD1; CDR3 protein: CSVETGGPIVQYF; CDR3 DNA: TGCAGCGTGGAAACAGGGGGCCCGATCGTGCAGTACTTC
J gene: TRBJ2-5; V gene: TRBV9; clone size: -; D gene: -; CDR3 protein: CASSYTQGALGETQYF; CDR3 DNA: TGTGCCAGCAGTTACACACAGGGTGCGTTGGGAGAGACCCAGTACTTC
J gene: TRBJ1-6; V gene: TRBV19; clone size: few; D gene: TRBD1; CDR3 protein: CASSMGTGASTPLHF; CDR3 DNA: TGTGCCAGTAGTATGGGGACAGGCGCCTCTACACCCCTCCACTTT
J gene: TRBJ1-2; V gene: TRBV6-1; clone size: -; D gene: -; CDR3 protein: CAITPHLGYGYTF; CDR3 DNA: TGTGCCATTACCCCCCACCTGGGATATGGCTACACCTTC
J gene: TRBJ2-5; V gene: TRBV29-1; clone size: few; D gene: TRBD2; CDR3 protein: CSATGTSVQETQYF; CDR3 DNA: TGCAGCGCTACCGGGACTAGCGTCCAAGAGACCCAGTACTTC
J gene: TRBJ1-6; V gene: TRBV4-2; clone size: -; D gene: -; CDR3 protein: CASSRGTTNSPLHF; CDR3 DNA: TGTGCCAGCAGCCGAGGGACAACTAATTCACCCCTCCACTTT
J gene: TRBJ1-1; V gene: TRBV6-6; clone size: -; D gene: -; CDR3 protein: CASSYPDEEAFF; CDR3 DNA: TGTGCCAGCAGTTACCCGGACGAGGAAGCTTTCTTT
J gene: TRBJ2-1; V gene: TRBV29-1; clone size: -; D gene: -; CDR3 protein: CSVEHRRVTARNNEQFF; CDR3 DNA: TGCAGCGTTGAGCATCGCAGGGTTACCGCGCGAAACAATGAGCAGTTCTTC
J gene: TRBJ1-1; V gene: TRBV10-3; clone size: -; D gene: -; CDR3 protein: CAISGQQMNTEAFF; CDR3 DNA: TGTGCCATCAGTGGACAGCAGATGAACACTGAAGCTTTCTTT
J gene: TRBJ2-3; V gene: TRBV11-2; clone size: -; D gene: -; CDR3 protein: CASSLGDRGRDTQYF; CDR3 DNA: TGTGCCAGCAGCTTAGGGGACCGGGGCCGAGATACGCAGTATTTT
J gene: TRBJ1-2; V gene: TRBV30; clone size: -; D gene: TRBD1; CDR3 protein: CAWRGDRGGYTF; CDR3 DNA: TGTGCCTGGAGAGGGGACAGGGGTGGCTACACCTTC
J gene: TRBJ2-3; V gene: TRBV29-1; clone size: -; D gene: -; CDR3 protein: CSVGGDTQYF; CDR3 DNA: TGCAGCGTTGGCGGTGATACGCAGTATTTT